Below are 14 T cell receptor beta chains sequenced from a single sample in a study of control samples from healthy donors and cancer patients. Method: immunoSEQ multiplex PCR; TCRdb's copy keeps in-frame clones and lacks some. This table holds about 250,000 clones, more than 65% found once. Source material: PBMCs. The receptors stem from a woman in her sixties with lung cancer.

This clone appeared a few times. The CDR3 DNA reads as TGTGCCAGCAGTTTAAGTGAAGGAGTAGGCTACACCTTC. Its translation: CASSLSEGVGYTF. The chain couples TRBV12-3 or TRBV12-4 to TRBJ1-2; D gene unclear. V lost 2 bases to trimming and J lost 8 bases, with 12 bases between them. CDR3 length: 13 amino acids.

This clone was observed a single time. The rearrangement uses TRBV2 and TRBJ2-7; either TRBD1 or TRBD2 may fit D (5 bases each). V was cut by 7 bases and J by 4 bases, with 17 bases left in between. The CDR3 extends over 14 amino acids. Germline-derived CDR1 and CDR2 are SNHLY and FYNNEI. CDR3 sequence (DNA): TGTGCCAGCAACTCGGACTCAGGGCGGTACGAGCAGTACTTC. Its translation: CASNSDSGRYEQYF.

The V gene is TRBV7-9, the J gene TRBJ2-5, with 11 bases matching TRBD2. Germline V gene lookup returns CDR1 SEHNR and CDR2 FQNEAQ (reference sequence). The trim removed 5 bases at V and 2 bases at J, leaving 4 bases unmatched. The CDR3 covers 15 residues. The chain's CDR3 is CASSLRTSGQETQYF. CDR3 sequence (DNA): TGTGCCAGCAGCCTGAGGACTAGCGGGCAAGAGACCCAGTACTTC. Combining the CDR3 with reference TRBV7-9 and TRBJ2-5 gives the whole variable domain DTGVSQNPRHKITKRGQNVTFRCDPISEHNRLYWYRQTLGQGPEFLTYFQNEAQLEKSRLLSDRFSAERPKGSFSTLEIQRTEQGDSAMYLCASSLRTSGQETQYFGPGTRLLVL.

V and J are TRBV2 and TRBJ1-4, with no clear D. The CDR3 extends over 12 amino acids. The ends were cut back, 2 bases at V and 13 bases at J, with 11 bases in the middle. Looked up from germline, CDR1 is SNHLY and CDR2 is FYNNEI. For the CDR3, the DNA is TGTGCCAGCAGTGAAAGCCCCCCTCGACTGTTTTTT. It codes for CASSESPPRLFF.

The chain uses TRBV3-1 (or the pseudogene TRBV3-2) and TRBJ2-2; no clear D. This CDR3 has 14 amino acids. The V end was cut by 2 bases, the J end by 5 bases, with 9 bases between. Germline V lookup: CDR1 LGHDT, CDR2 YNNKEL (reference sequence). The CDR3 reads CASSQLQGTGELFF. The DNA of the CDR3 is TGTGCCAGCAGCCAACTTCAAGGGACCGGGGAGCTGTTTTTT.

The chain has TRBV18 and TRBJ1-4; 8 bases map to TRBD1. Trimming removed 8 bases from V and 8 bases from J; junction bases left unmatched: 13. CDR1 and CDR2 (germline): KGHSH, LQKENI. This CDR3 has 15 amino acids. Here the CDR3 reads CASQQVTGVDEKLFF. In DNA form, the CDR3 reads TGTGCCAGCCAACAAGTGACAGGGGTGGACGAAAAACTGTTTTTT. Filled out from reference TRBV18 and TRBJ1-4, the complete variable domain reads NAGVMQNPRHLVRRRGQEARLRCSPMKGHSHVYWYRQLPEEGLKFMVYLQKENIIDESGMPKERFSAEFPKEGPSILRIQQVVRGDSAAYFCASQQVTGVDEKLFFGSGTQLSVL.

CDR3 in amino acids: CASSLTGRGAGAVGELFF. The CDR3 nucleotides are TGTGCCAGCAGCTTAACTGGAAGGGGAGCGGGAGCGGTCGGGGAGCTGTTTTTT. The chain recombines TRBV7-3 with TRBJ2-2; 8 positions agree with TRBD2. CDR3 length: 18 residues. V lost 0 bases to trimming and J lost 7 bases; unmatched junction nucleotides: 13. Per germline, CDR1 SGHTA and CDR2 FQGTGA.

The CDR3 loop reads CAWSVGSIGLEQYF. CDR3 sequence (DNA): TGTGCCTGGAGTGTTGGCTCTATAGGGTTAGAGCAGTACTTC. The chain recombines TRBV30 with TRBJ2-7; no reliable D call. V was cut by 0 bases and J by 7 bases, with 16 bases left in between. The CDR3 is made up of 14 amino acids. Per the germline V gene, CDR1 is GTSNPN and CDR2 is SVGIG (reference sequence).

J is TRBJ1-1 and V is TRBV5-1, with D possibly TRBD1 on 5 matching bases. The CDR3 covers 17 residues. Trimming removed 0 bases from V and 3 bases from J, with 18 bases in between. The germline V gene has CDR1 SGHRS and CDR2 YFSETQ. CDR3 amino acids: CASSLGGRAHRDTEAFF. The CDR3 nucleotides are TGCGCCAGCAGCTTGGGAGGCAGGGCCCACCGGGACACTGAAGCTTTCTTT.

The V call is TRBV4-2, the J call TRBJ2-5, with 7 bases lining up with TRBD2. V lost 4 bases and J lost 2; bases outside the gene matches: 7. Germline V lookup: CDR1 LGHNA, CDR2 YNFKEQ. The CDR3 runs 15 residues. The CDR3 bases are TGTGCCAGCAGCCCGACGGGAGGCGAACAAGAGACCCAGTACTTC. Translated: CASSPTGGEQETQYF.

The chain has TRBV28 and TRBJ2-1; 12 bases are a match to TRBD2. The ends lost 3 bases at V and 6 bases at J; junction bases unmatched: 12. Germline loops: CDR1 MDHEN, CDR2 SYDVKM. The CDR3 has 18 amino acids. In nucleotides, the CDR3 is TGTGCCAGCAGTTTCCCGCCGGGGACTAGCGGGCATGGCAATGAGCAGTTCTTC. Amino acid sequence: CASSFPPGTSGHGNEQFF.

This clone was found a few times. The rearrangement joins TRBV12-3 or TRBV12-4 to TRBJ2-6; possible D gene TRBD1, 6 bases. The ends were cut back, 3 bases at V and 15 bases at J, with 9 bases in the middle. The CDR3 runs 11 residues. DNA for the CDR3: TGTGCCAGCAGTTTGGGACACCGCCTGACTTTC. It codes for CASSLGHRLTF.

The chain employs TRBV5-1 and TRBJ1-1; a weak D match, TRBD1 (5 bases). From germline, CDR1 is SGHRS and CDR2 YFSETQ. This CDR3 spans 14 amino acids. V lost 2 bases and J 8 bases, leaving 16 bases between the germline ends. This CDR3 is CASSFLIRDGEAFF. The DNA of the CDR3 is TGCGCCAGCAGCTTCCTTATCCGGGACGGAGAAGCTTTCTTT.

The chain recombines TRBV20-1 with TRBJ2-7, with TRBD1 matching 9 bases. Germline V gives CDR1 DFQATT, CDR2 SNEGSKA (reference sequence). Trimming took 3 bases from V and 6 from J; bases not matched to a gene: 12. The CDR3 covers 15 residues. CDR3 loop: CSASRRGQGGFEQYF. The CDR3 DNA sequence: TGCAGTGCTAGTCGGAGGGGACAGGGTGGGTTCGAGCAGTACTTC.